The 20 T cell receptor beta chains presented below share a single source sample, sequenced in a study of identical twins. One entry per CDR3 protein results from TCRdb running MiXCR on the 5' RACE reads. The table records about 890,000 distinct CDR3 sequences, more than 9% of them present only once. The sample was also linked to a second study, of yellow fever vaccine responses in identical twins.

The sequenced sample consisted of PBMCs. The receptors were sampled from a woman aged 18-29 years in good health.

V and J are TRBV12-3 or TRBV12-4 and TRBJ2-6; D is ambiguous. V gave up 3 bases and J gave up 0 bases, with 9 bases separating them. The CDR3 is made up of 16 amino acids. The chain's CDR3 is CASSFLYGSGANVLTF. The CDR3 region has the DNA TGTGCCAGCAGTTTTCTGTACGGCTCTGGGGCCAACGTCCTGACTTTC.

This clonotype has ten or more counts. The chain recombines TRBV12-3 or TRBV12-4 with TRBJ1-5; no reliable D call. The length of the CDR3 is 15 residues. V was pared by 6 bases and J by 4 bases, with 16 bases between. The CDR3 spells CASSPQVGLNQPQHF. CDR3 coding DNA: TGTGCCAGCAGCCCCCAAGTAGGGTTAAATCAGCCCCAGCATTTT.

The chain uses TRBV7-9 and TRBJ1-1; D perhaps matches TRBD1 (5 bases). Germline CDR1 is SEHNR and CDR2 is FQNEAQ (reference sequence). CDR3 length equals 13 residues. Trimming pared 4 bases from V and 3 bases from J, leaving 9 bases between. The CDR3 coding sequence is TGTGCCAGCAGCTCACAGGAACACACTGAAGCTTTCTTT. Amino acids: CASSSQEHTEAFF.

This clonotype was detected only a few times. V and J are TRBV12-3 or TRBV12-4 and TRBJ2-7; the match to TRBD2 covers 8 bases. The CDR3 covers 13 residues. Trimming cost V 5 bases and J 13 bases; bases outside gene matches: 13. DNA for the CDR3: TGTGCCAGCAGTCAACTAGCGGAGAAGAGAGTATACTTC. Protein sequence: CASSQLAEKRVYF.

The J gene is TRBJ2-1, the V gene TRBV28, with a possible D match to TRBD2 (6 bases). V was pared by 4 bases and J by 10 bases, with 26 bases between. Per the germline V gene, CDR1 is MDHEN and CDR2 is SYDVKM. This CDR3 is 17 amino acids long. For the CDR3, the DNA is TGTGCCAGCAGTTCTGTCGGGGTAGCGGCTTTACTGTGGGAGCAGTTCTTC. This encodes CASSSVGVAALLWEQFF.

This clonotype was seen only once. A much bigger clone sits one base away, suggesting this may be a read error. The V gene is TRBV27, the J gene TRBJ2-5; 10 nucleotides align to TRBD2. CDR1 and CDR2 (germline): MNHEY, SMNVEV (reference sequence). The CDR3 has 18 amino acids. This chain's CDR3 is CTSSLYGVSGTSEETQYF. For the CDR3, the DNA is TGTACCAGCAGTTTATACGGGGTCTCGGGGACTAGCGAGGAGACCCAGTACTTC.

V usage is TRBV5-5 and J usage is TRBJ1-1; D remains unclear. From germline, CDR1 is SGHKS and CDR2 YYEKEE (reference sequence). The CDR3 totals 14 residues. Trimming pared 0 bases from V and 4 bases from J, leaving 10 bases between. CDR3 nucleotide sequence: TGTGCCAGCAGCTTGGAGGGAAAAAGCACTGAAGCTTTCTTT. Encoded protein: CASSLEGKSTEAFF.

Only a few counts were recorded for this clonotype. V is TRBV12-3 or TRBV12-4 and J is TRBJ1-1; the D is unclear. The CDR3 consists of 13 residues. Trimming left V 3 bases short and J 3 bases short, with 8 bases between. The CDR3 region has the DNA TGTGCCAGCAGTTTCTCCACCTACACTGAAGCTTTCTTT. It translates to CASSFSTYTEAFF.

The rearrangement joins TRBV2 to TRBJ1-2; D is ambiguous. The CDR3 is made up of 14 amino acids. V lost 3 bases to trimming and J lost 8 bases, with 16 bases between them. Looked up from germline, CDR1 is SNHLY and CDR2 is FYNNEI. CDR3 in amino acids: CASSDGPVDLGYTF. CDR3 in DNA: TGTGCCAGCAGTGACGGCCCCGTGGATTTAGGCTACACCTTC.

This clonotype is a singleton in its sample. The rearrangement uses TRBV4-2 and TRBJ2-3; 11 nucleotides agree with TRBD1. Trimming took 4 bases from V and 4 from J; bases not matched to a gene: 7. This CDR3 comprises 16 residues. Germline V gives CDR1 LGHNA, CDR2 YNFKEQ. For the CDR3, the DNA is TGTGCCAGCAGCCCCCACGGACAGGGGGCGGCAGATACGCAGTATTTT. It is translated as CASSPHGQGAADTQYF.

The chain joins TRBV28 to TRBJ2-3; 10 bases fit TRBD2. Germline assignment: CDR1 MDHEN and CDR2 SYDVKM. The trim removed 7 bases at V and 3 bases at J, leaving 16 bases unmatched. CDR3 length: 18 amino acids. The CDR3: CASIKAGRSGRATDTQYF. CDR3 in DNA: TGTGCCAGCATCAAGGCGGGGCGGAGCGGGAGGGCAACAGATACGCAGTATTTT.

The gene calls are TRBV7-2 and TRBJ1-1; no reliable D call. The length of the CDR3 is 11 residues. Deletions cut 4 bases from V and 8 bases from J, with 8 bases between. Germline V gene data show CDR1 as SGHTA and CDR2 as FQGNSA. CDR3 in DNA: TGTGCCAGCAGCTATATGTTGGAAGCTTTCTTT. This translates into CASSYMLEAFF.

This clonotype was detected many times. V usage is TRBV12-3 or TRBV12-4 and J usage is TRBJ2-2; tentatively, D is TRBD1 (6 bases). Trimming took off 3 bases at V and 1 base at J, with 12 bases between the two ends. The CDR3 length is 16 residues. The CDR3 protein is CASSLGAAGNTGELFF. As DNA, the CDR3 is TGTGCCAGCAGTTTGGGGGCGGCCGGGAACACCGGGGAGCTGTTTTTT.

This clonotype was found a few times. This chain uses TRBV6-5 with TRBJ2-5; D remains ambiguous. Germline lookup yields CDR1 MNHEY and CDR2 SVGAGI. Trimming took 0 bases from V and 5 from J, leaving 19 bases between them. This CDR3 comprises 17 residues. The CDR3 nucleotides are TGTGCCAGCAGTTACTCGATACCGCGCCTCCTTGGGGAGACCCAGTACTTC. Translated, it gives CASSYSIPRLLGETQYF.

This clonotype was counted between two and nine times. V is TRBV20-1 and J is TRBJ2-2; 12 bases align to TRBD1. The CDR3 totals 16 residues. Germline V gene sequence: CDR1 DFQATT, CDR2 SNEGSKA (reference sequence). V lost 2 bases, J lost 4 bases, and 5 bases stayed unmatched. Here the CDR3 DNA reads TGCAGTGCTAGACCATGGGGACAGGGGGCCACCGGGGAGCTGTTTTTT. This gives the protein CSARPWGQGATGELFF.

The chain combines TRBV6-2 or TRBV6-3 with TRBJ2-2; 7 bases agree with TRBD2. This CDR3 comprises 14 residues. V dropped 8 bases and J dropped 3; count of bases not matched to a gene: 6. The germline V gene encodes CDR1 MNHEY and CDR2 SVGEGT. Here the CDR3 reads CASGEGRYTGELFF. The CDR3 nucleotides are TGTGCCAGCGGGGAGGGGCGTTACACCGGGGAGCTGTTTTTT.

The chain combines TRBV2 with TRBJ1-1; the D is unclear. The germline CDR1 and CDR2 sequences are SNHLY and FYNNEI. The CDR3 runs to 14 residues. V lost 4 bases and J 1 base, leaving 10 bases between the germline ends. The CDR3: CASSGSGQNTEAFF. The CDR3 nucleotides are TGTGCCAGCAGTGGTTCCGGCCAGAACACTGAAGCTTTCTTT.

This clonotype has at least ten counts. The chain links TRBV5-1 to TRBJ2-3; TRBD2 matches 13 bases. The V gene's germline CDR1 is SGHRS and CDR2 YFSETQ. CDR3 length equals 16 residues. The V segment lost 4 bases and the J segment 1 base; nucleotides outside the gene matches: 3. CDR3 DNA sequence: TGCGCCAGCAGCACCGGGACTAGCGGGGGCACAGATACGCAGTATTTT. Translating gives CASSTGTSGGTDTQYF.

At least ten counts were recorded for this clonotype. The chain is built from TRBV4-1 and TRBJ2-3, with 9 bases identical to TRBD2. V shed 0 bases and J 3 bases; nucleotides not matched to a gene: 7. The CDR3 extends over 17 amino acids. Germline-derived CDR1 and CDR2 are MGHRA and YSYEKL. The CDR3 DNA reads TGCGCCAGCAGCCAAGATCGGGCGGGGGGGCGGACAGATACGCAGTATTTT. Encoded protein: CASSQDRAGGRTDTQYF.

The V gene is TRBV28, the J gene TRBJ2-3; a possible D gene is TRBD1 (5 bases). The germline CDR1 and CDR2 sequences are MDHEN and SYDVKM. V gave up 5 bases and J gave up 3 bases, with 18 bases separating them. The CDR3 runs 16 residues. The CDR3 region is CASSGQDTGSTDTQYF. The DNA of the CDR3 is TGTGCCAGCAGTGGCCAGGACACAGGAAGTACAGATACGCAGTATTTT.